This is a list of T cell receptor beta chains from one sample in a study of cytomegalovirus exposure and HLA in healthy donors. The assay was immunoSEQ multiplex PCR, and TCRdb's table has in-frame clones only and misses some. The sample comprises 95,000 to 100,000 clones, roughly three quarters of which are singletons, and under 20% rests with the top ten. Sample: PBMCs. The receptors come from a woman aged 60-70 years in good health and CMV-seropositive. Both conserved end residues are part of each CDR3. D genes are given only for firm matches. A clone size is listed for some rows: how often the clone was seen (once, few, many), or a class if it is expanded.

>.|TRBJ1-1|.|TRBV5-1
TGCGCCAGCAGCTTGCACAGCCCCACTGAAGCTTTCTTT
CASSLHSPTEAFF
>.|TRBJ2-1|.|TRBV2
TGTGCCAGCAGCGCCCAGGGTGGGGTTTACAATGAGCAGTTCTTC
CASSAQGGVYNEQFF
>.|TRBJ2-7|.|TRBV2
TGTGCCGCCCCGGGAGAGGGCCCTTACGAGCAGTACTTC
CAAPGEGPYEQYF
>.|TRBJ1-2|TRBD1|TRBV6-5
TGTGCCAGCAGTGCACCGGGACAGGGAGGCTATGGCTACACCTTC
CASSAPGQGGYGYTF
>.|TRBJ2-7|.|TRBV2
TGTGCCACGCAGTTGACAGTTGGCCCCTACGAGCAGTACTTC
CATQLTVGPYEQYF
>.|TRBJ2-1|TRBD2|TRBV7-9
TGTGCCAGCAGTGTCCTAGCGGGAGTGAGTGAGCAGTTCTTC
CASSVLAGVSEQFF
>.|TRBJ1-6|.|TRBV2
TGTGCCAGCAGTCAACAGTATAATTCACCCCTCCACTTT
CASSQQYNSPLHF
>few|TRBJ2-2|TRBD1|TRBV25-1
TGTGCCAGCAGTGGGGACAGGGACACCGGGGAGCTGTTTTTT
CASSGDRDTGELFF
>.|TRBJ1-4|.|TRBV19
TGTGCCAGTAGTCCCGGGGGTACAACTAATGAAAAACTGTTTTTT
CASSPGGTTNEKLFF
>.|TRBJ2-1|.|TRBV19
TGTGCCAGTAGTATAGCGGTTTTTCACAATGAGCAGTTCTTC
CASSIAVFHNEQFF